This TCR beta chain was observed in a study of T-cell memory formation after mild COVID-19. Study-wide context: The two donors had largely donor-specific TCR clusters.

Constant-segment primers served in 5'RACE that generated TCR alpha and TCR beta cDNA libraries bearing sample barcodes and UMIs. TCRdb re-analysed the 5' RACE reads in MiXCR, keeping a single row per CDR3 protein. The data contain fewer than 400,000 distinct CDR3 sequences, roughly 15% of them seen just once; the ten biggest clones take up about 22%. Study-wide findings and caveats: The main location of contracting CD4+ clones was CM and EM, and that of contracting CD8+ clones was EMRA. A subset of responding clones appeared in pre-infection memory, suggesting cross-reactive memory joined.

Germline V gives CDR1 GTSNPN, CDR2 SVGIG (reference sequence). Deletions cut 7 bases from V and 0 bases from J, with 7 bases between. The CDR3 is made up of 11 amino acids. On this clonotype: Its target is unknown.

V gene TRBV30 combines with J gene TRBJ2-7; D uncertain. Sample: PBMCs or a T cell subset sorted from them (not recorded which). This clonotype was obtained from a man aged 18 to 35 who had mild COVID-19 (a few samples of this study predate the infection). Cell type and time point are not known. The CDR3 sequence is CASTNSYEQYF. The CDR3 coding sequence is TGTGCCTCCACTAACTCCTACGAGCAGTACTTC.